This T cell receptor beta chain was retrieved from a study of CD8+CD57+ T cells in acquired aplastic anemia. The CDR3 covers 11 residues. Germline V gene sequence: CDR1 DFQATT, CDR2 SNEGSKA (reference sequence). Genomic DNA, the template, was used for profiling of the TCR beta VDJ and CDR3. From the reads, TCRdb called clonotypes with MiXCR, one entry per CDR3 protein. The sample shows 350,000 to 450,000 distinct CDR3 sequences, about two thirds of them seen only once. Comment on this clonotype: Sequence at one end of the junction differs from germline and may be a read error.

Input material: sorted CD4+, CD8+, or CD8+CD57+ T cells (not recorded which) from PBMCs. This clonotype was obtained from a human donor in good health, serving as a control. The rearrangement joins TRBV20-1 to TRBJ2-3; TRBD1 might be the D (6 bases). The CDR3 bases are TGCAGTGCCGACTATGGCGCAGGGGTTAATTTT. Protein sequence: CSADYGAGVNF.